Presented here are 25 T cell receptor beta chains from one specimen sequenced in a study of blood T cells in healthy people across ages. With a J-beta primer mix and a sample-barcoded 5' primer, a second PCR ran about 6 to 11 cycles. MiXCR, run by TCRdb on the 5' RACE reads, gives a single entry per CDR3 protein. Among about 570,000 distinct CDR3 sequences listed, 25% to 30% were seen once. The sample taken for sequencing was blood. The receptor source for this set is a woman in her 70s in good health.

This clonotype has more than one count but fewer than ten. This chain links TRBV5-1 with TRBJ2-7, with D perhaps matching TRBD2 (5 bases). This CDR3 has 15 residues. In germline, CDR1 is SGHRS, CDR2 YFSETQ. V dropped 0 bases and J dropped 0 bases, with 10 bases sitting between them. CDR3 coding DNA: TGCGCCAGCAGCTTGGGAGCGGCAGACTCCTACGAGCAGTACTTC. Protein product: CASSLGAADSYEQYF.

This clonotype appeared a single time. The rearrangement joins TRBV5-1 to TRBJ2-3, with no clear D. The V gene's germline CDR1 is SGHRS and CDR2 YFSETQ. The length of the CDR3 is 17 residues. Deletions cut 0 bases from V and 1 base from J, with 15 bases between. The CDR3 coding sequence is TGCGCCAGCAGCTTGGATCGGCGGCTAAAAGGCACAGATACGCAGTATTTT. It is translated as CASSLDRRLKGTDTQYF.

The V gene is TRBV7-9, the J gene TRBJ1-1; tentative D call: TRBD1 (5 bases). Trimming removed 2 bases at V and 5 bases at J, with 15 bases between. CDR1 and CDR2 from the germline V gene are SEHNR and FQNEAQ (reference sequence). The CDR3 has 15 amino acids. CDR3 amino acids: CASSLLVGVGTEAFF. In nucleotides, the CDR3 is TGTGCCAGCAGCTTACTTGTAGGGGTGGGGACTGAAGCTTTCTTT.

V is TRBV7-2 and J is TRBJ2-4, with 8 nucleotides matching TRBD1. Germline assignment: CDR1 SGHTA and CDR2 FQGNSA. V lost 3 bases, J lost 1 base, and 17 bases stayed unmatched. The CDR3 is 20 residues long. The DNA for the CDR3 is TGTGCCAGCAGCTTGTACAGGGGGTCAGCCACAACAGTGGCCAAAAACATTCAGTACTTC. This sequence encodes CASSLYRGSATTVAKNIQYF. The full variable domain, its missing parts supplied by reference TRBV7-2 and TRBJ2-4, is GAGVSQSPSNKVTEKGKDVELRCDPISGHTALYWYRQSLGQGLEFLIYFQGNSAPDKSGLPSDRFSAERTGGSVSTLTIQRTQQEDSAVYLCASSLYRGSATTVAKNIQYFGAGTRLSVL.

This clonotype was counted only a few times. The rearrangement uses TRBV7-2 and TRBJ2-5; TRBD1 matches 10 bases. The DNA end is a closer match to TRBJ2-1, so the J assignment may be wrong. The CDR3 contains 14 residues. CDR1 and CDR2 (germline): SGHTA, FQGNSA. The CDR3 spells CASSRTGGEDEQFF. The CDR3 DNA sequence: TGTGCCAGCAGTCGGACAGGGGGTGAGGATGAGCAGTTCTTC.

The chain carries TRBV24-1 and TRBJ1-3; D call uncertain. The germline gives CDR1 KGHDR, CDR2 SFDVKD. The V gene lost 5 bases and the J gene lost 0 bases, with 7 bases spanning the gap. There are 14 residues in the CDR3. CDR3 amino acids: CATSGGGSGNTIYF. The CDR3 nucleotides are TGTGCCACCAGTGGGGGTGGCTCTGGAAACACCATATATTTT.

This clonotype was detected a few times. The junction departs from the called germline gene at one end, perhaps through a read error. This chain joins TRBV11-3 and TRBJ2-2, with D perhaps TRBD1 or TRBD2 (5 bases each). The CDR3 runs 16 residues. The V gene's germline CDR1 is SGHNT and CDR2 YENEEA. The CDR3 here is CAGSPSRGGPTGELFF. CDR3 nucleotides: TGTGCCGGCAGCCCGAGCCGGGGCGGCCCCACCGGGGAGCTGTTTTTT.

This clonotype was seen only a few times. The rearrangement uses TRBV5-1 and TRBJ1-3; a weak D match, TRBD1 (5 bases). Trimming shortened V by 0 bases and J by 6 bases, and 16 bases separated the two germline ends. CDR1 and CDR2 from the germline V gene are SGHRS and YFSETQ. The CDR3 sequence is 16 residues long. CDR3 sequence (DNA): TGCGCCAGCAGCTTGGCCTCGGCAGGGCGAAAAAACACCATATATTTT. It yields the protein CASSLASAGRKNTIYF.

This clonotype was detected a few times. The genes are TRBV19 and TRBJ2-5; possibly TRBD1 or TRBD2 for D (6 bases each). Germline CDR1 reads LNHDA; CDR2 reads SQIVND (reference sequence). This CDR3 comprises 15 residues. V was shortened by 1 base and J by 4 bases, with 13 bases between the two germline ends. CDR3 loop: CASSIVQKGGETQYF. CDR3 in DNA: TGTGCCAGTAGTATAGTCCAGAAGGGGGGAGAGACCCAGTACTTC. The full variable domain, completed using reference TRBV19 and TRBJ2-5, is DGGITQSPKYLFRKEGQNVTLSCEQNLNHDAMYWYRQDPGQGLRLIYYSQIVNDFQKGDIAEGYSVSREKKESFPLTVTSAQKNPTAFYLCASSIVQKGGETQYFGPGTRLLVL.

The chain recombines TRBV24-1 with TRBJ2-7; the match to TRBD1 covers 7 bases. The germline V gene encodes CDR1 KGHDR and CDR2 SFDVKD. The V gene end was trimmed by 4 bases and the J gene end by 3 bases; junction bases not matched to a gene: 8. There are 15 residues in the CDR3. In DNA form, the CDR3 reads TGTGCCACCAGTGAAAAGGGGGCGCGGAACTACGAGCAGTACTTC. Encoded protein: CATSEKGARNYEQYF.

This clonotype has ten or more counts. This chain uses TRBV24-1 with TRBJ2-5; TRBD2 agrees at 13 bases. Germline V CDR1 and CDR2: KGHDR, SFDVKD. CDR3 length: 16 residues. V dropped 2 bases and J dropped 7; count of bases not matched to a gene: 6. For the CDR3, the DNA is TGTGCCACCAGTGATTCGGGACTAGCGGGGTTTGGGACCCAGTACTTC. Translated: CATSDSGLAGFGTQYF.

The gene calls are TRBV4-1 and TRBJ1-4; a weak D match, TRBD1 (5 bases). Per germline, CDR1 MGHRA and CDR2 YSYEKL. This CDR3 has 14 amino acids. V shed 1 base and J shed 8 bases, with 11 bases lying between them. The CDR3 spells CASSQGGAGEKLFF. The CDR3 nucleotides read TGCGCCAGCAGCCAAGGCGGGGCGGGAGAAAAACTGTTTTTT.

This clonotype has only a few counts. The chain has TRBV4-3 and TRBJ1-3; perhaps TRBD1 as D (6 bases). Germline V lookup: CDR1 LGHNA, CDR2 YSLEER. This CDR3 region has 15 residues. Trimming shortened V by 0 bases and J by 2 bases, and 8 bases separated the two germline ends. This chain's CDR3 is CASSQEGGPGNTIYF. As DNA, the CDR3 is TGCGCCAGCAGCCAAGAAGGGGGGCCTGGAAACACCATATATTTT.

This rearrangement joins TRBV7-3 to TRBJ2-7; 10 nucleotides align to TRBD1. Trimming removed 5 bases from V and 5 bases from J; junction bases left unmatched: 12. Looked up from germline, CDR1 is SGHTA and CDR2 is FQGTGA. The CDR3 extends over 16 amino acids. DNA of the CDR3: TGTGCCAGCAGCCCCTCACCGGGACAGGGGTTCGACGAGCAGTACTTC. Residues: CASSPSPGQGFDEQYF.

V usage is TRBV24-1 and J usage is TRBJ2-2, with TRBD1 identical over 12 bases. From germline, CDR1 is KGHDR and CDR2 SFDVKD. This CDR3 region has 16 residues. The V segment lost 7 bases and the J segment 4 bases; nucleotides outside the gene matches: 6. CDR3 residues: CATSPGTGGITGELFF. The CDR3 region has the DNA TGTGCCACCAGCCCCGGGACAGGGGGCATCACCGGGGAGCTGTTTTTT.

The chain joins TRBV11-2 to TRBJ2-2; no firm D call. CDR1 and CDR2 (germline): SGHAT, FQNNGV. Between the trimmed V and J ends, which lost 4 bases and 6 bases, there was a span of 15 bases. This CDR3 contains 15 residues. The CDR3 is CASSSLHQGSGELFF. CDR3 bases: TGTGCCAGCAGCTCCCTGCACCAAGGGTCCGGGGAGCTGTTTTTT.

A single count supports this clonotype. The chain carries TRBV7-3 and TRBJ1-1; the D gene is possibly TRBD1 (6 bases). V shed 5 bases and J shed 4 bases, with 14 bases lying between them. The CDR3 has 14 amino acids. CDR1 SGHTA and CDR2 FQGTGA come from the germline V gene. Written as DNA, the CDR3 is TGTGCCAGCAGCCCGAACAGGGAGAGCACTGAAGCTTTCTTT. Its translation is CASSPNRESTEAFF.

This chain uses TRBV29-1 with TRBJ2-5, with 8 bases that match TRBD1. Judging by the DNA end, TRBJ2-1 fits better; the J call may be wrong. This CDR3 contains 14 residues. Germline CDR1 is SQVTM and CDR2 is ANQGSEA. The CDR3 region is CSVAAGGAYNEQFF. CDR3 coding DNA: TGCAGCGTTGCAGCAGGGGGCGCGTACAATGAGCAGTTCTTC.

This clonotype was seen a few times. The gene calls are TRBV12-3 or TRBV12-4 and TRBJ2-5, with D maybe TRBD2 (7 bases). V lost 8 bases and J lost 7, with 17 bases in between. The CDR3 consists of 13 residues. The CDR3: CASGQGRVWTQYF. The DNA of the CDR3 is TGTGCCAGCGGCCAGGGGAGGGTGTGGACCCAGTACTTC.

To note about this clonotype: At one of its ends the junction is not consistent with the germline gene, which may arise from a read error. This rearrangement joins TRBV5-1 to TRBJ1-6, with no clear D. Germline CDR1 reads SGHRS; CDR2 reads YFSETQ. CDR3 length equals 15 residues. The CDR3 here is CAGSENRLRVSPLHF. CDR3 nucleotide sequence: TGCGCCGGCAGCGAAAACCGCCTCCGGGTCTCACCCCTCCACTTT.

This clonotype was detected only a few times. The chain employs TRBV7-9 and TRBJ1-2; no reliable D call. Trimming took off 5 bases at V and 6 bases at J, with 13 bases between the two ends. CDR1 SEHNR and CDR2 FQNEAQ come from the germline V gene (reference sequence). The CDR3 length is 13 residues. This CDR3 is CASSRGVQDGYTF. The CDR3 DNA reads as TGTGCCAGCAGCCGTGGAGTTCAGGATGGCTACACCTTC.

Regarding this clonotype: One end of the junction is discordant with germline, which a read error may explain. V is TRBV3-1 and J is TRBJ2-1; D possibly corresponds to TRBD2 (6 bases). CDR1 and CDR2 (germline): LGHDT, YNNKEL (reference sequence). CDR3 length: 15 amino acids. CDR3: CASSQFAGSNNGQFF. The CDR3 nucleotides are TGTGCCAGCAGCCAGTTTGCGGGATCAAACAATGGGCAGTTCTTC.

The genes are TRBV10-3 and TRBJ2-3; D is unclear. CDR1 is ENHRY and CDR2 is SYGVKD in the germline V gene. The CDR3 consists of 12 residues. Trimming removed 6 bases at V and 6 bases at J, with 10 bases between. In nucleotides, the CDR3 is TGTGCCATCAGCCAAGATTCCGATACGCAGTATTTT. The encoded protein is CAISQDSDTQYF.

J is TRBJ1-3 and V is TRBV7-2, with D possibly TRBD1 on 5 matching bases. Germline CDR1 SGHTA, CDR2 FQGNSA. The V end was cut by 0 bases, the J end by 0 bases, with 24 bases between. The CDR3 runs 21 residues. CDR3 loop: CASSLAVGLGLNWDSGNTIYF. As DNA, the CDR3 is TGTGCCAGCAGCTTAGCCGTGGGGTTGGGACTTAATTGGGACTCTGGAAACACCATATATTTT.

Concerning this clonotype: A much larger clone lies a single base off, so this may be a read error. The chain is built from TRBV5-1 and TRBJ1-4; 8 nucleotides match TRBD1. The CDR3 totals 14 residues. Trimming cost V 4 bases and J 6 bases; bases outside gene matches: 5. Germline lookup yields CDR1 SGHRS and CDR2 YFSETQ. The CDR3 region has the DNA TGCGCCAGCAGCGGGGGACAGGCGCATGAAAAACTGTTTTTT. Its protein is CASSGGQAHEKLFF.